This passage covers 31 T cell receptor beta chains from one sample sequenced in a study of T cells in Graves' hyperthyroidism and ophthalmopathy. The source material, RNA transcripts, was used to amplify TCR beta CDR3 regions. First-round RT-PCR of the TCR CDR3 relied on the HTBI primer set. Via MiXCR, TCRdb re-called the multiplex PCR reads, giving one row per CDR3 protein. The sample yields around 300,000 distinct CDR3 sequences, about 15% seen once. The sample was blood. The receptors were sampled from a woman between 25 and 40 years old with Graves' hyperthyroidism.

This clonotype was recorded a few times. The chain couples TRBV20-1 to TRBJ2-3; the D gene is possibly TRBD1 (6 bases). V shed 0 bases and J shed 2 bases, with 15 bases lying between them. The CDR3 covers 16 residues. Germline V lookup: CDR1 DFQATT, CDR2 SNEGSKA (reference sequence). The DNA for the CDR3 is TGCAGTGCTAGAGATCCGGGACACATTAACACAGATACGCAGTATTTT. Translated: CSARDPGHINTDTQYF.

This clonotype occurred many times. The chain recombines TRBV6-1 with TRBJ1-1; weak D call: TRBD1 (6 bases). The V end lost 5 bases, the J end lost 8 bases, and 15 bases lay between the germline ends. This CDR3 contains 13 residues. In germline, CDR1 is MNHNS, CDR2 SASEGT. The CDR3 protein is CASSYPGQSEAFF. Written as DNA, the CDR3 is TGTGCCAGCAGTTACCCCGGACAGAGCGAAGCTTTCTTT.

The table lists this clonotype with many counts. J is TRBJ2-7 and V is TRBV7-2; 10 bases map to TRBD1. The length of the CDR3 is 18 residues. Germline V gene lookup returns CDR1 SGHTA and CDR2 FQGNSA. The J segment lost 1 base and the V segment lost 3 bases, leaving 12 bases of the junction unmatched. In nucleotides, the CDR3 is TGTGCCAGCAGCTTCACCGGGACAGGGGCTTGGGGTTCCTACGAGCAGTACTTC. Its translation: CASSFTGTGAWGSYEQYF.

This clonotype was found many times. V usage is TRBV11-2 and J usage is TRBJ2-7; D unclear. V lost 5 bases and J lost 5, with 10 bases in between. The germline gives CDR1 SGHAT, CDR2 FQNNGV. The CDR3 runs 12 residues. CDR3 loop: CASSQSLHEQYF. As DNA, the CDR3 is TGTGCCAGCAGCCAAAGTTTACACGAGCAGTACTTC.

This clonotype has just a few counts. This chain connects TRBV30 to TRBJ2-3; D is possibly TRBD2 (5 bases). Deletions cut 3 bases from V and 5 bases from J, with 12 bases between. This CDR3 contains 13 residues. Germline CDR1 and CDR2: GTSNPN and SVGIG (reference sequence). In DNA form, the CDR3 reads TGTGCCTGGAGCGCCCTCGGAGGAGATACGCAGTATTTT. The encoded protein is CAWSALGGDTQYF.

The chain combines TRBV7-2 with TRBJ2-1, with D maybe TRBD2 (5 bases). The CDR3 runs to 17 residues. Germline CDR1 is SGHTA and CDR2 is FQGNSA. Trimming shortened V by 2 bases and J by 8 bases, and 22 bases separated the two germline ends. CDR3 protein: CASSLITGRSHLDEQFF. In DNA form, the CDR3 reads TGTGCCAGCAGCTTAATTACGGGGAGATCGCATTTGGATGAGCAGTTCTTC.

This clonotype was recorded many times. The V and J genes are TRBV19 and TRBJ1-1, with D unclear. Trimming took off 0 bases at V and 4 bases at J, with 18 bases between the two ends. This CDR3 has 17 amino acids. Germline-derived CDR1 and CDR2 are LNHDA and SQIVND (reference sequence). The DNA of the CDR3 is TGTGCCAGTAGTATAGATCTGACACAAGCCATGGGCACTGAAGCTTTCTTT. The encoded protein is CASSIDLTQAMGTEAFF.

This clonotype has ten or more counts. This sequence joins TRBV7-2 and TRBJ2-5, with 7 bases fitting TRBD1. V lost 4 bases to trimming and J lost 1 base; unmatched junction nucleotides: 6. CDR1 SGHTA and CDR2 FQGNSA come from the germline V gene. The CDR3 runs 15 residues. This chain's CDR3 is CASSYQTGRQETQYF. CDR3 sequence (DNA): TGTGCCAGCAGCTACCAGACAGGGCGCCAAGAGACCCAGTACTTC.

The CDR3 DNA sequence: TGTGCCAGCAGTTACTCGACCAGCGGGAGGTTCACAGATACGCAGTATTTT. Its protein is CASSYSTSGRFTDTQYF. The chain is built from TRBV6-5 and TRBJ2-3; 9 positions match TRBD2. Trimming removed 0 bases from V and 2 bases from J; junction bases left unmatched: 6. Germline V gene sequence: CDR1 MNHEY, CDR2 SVGAGI. The CDR3 spans 17 residues.

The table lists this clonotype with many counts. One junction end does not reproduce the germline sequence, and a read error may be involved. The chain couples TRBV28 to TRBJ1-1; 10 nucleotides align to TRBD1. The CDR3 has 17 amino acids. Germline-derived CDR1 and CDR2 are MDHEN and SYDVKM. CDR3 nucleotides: TGTGCCAGCAGACCTCACTGGGGACAGGGGAAGAACGCTGAAGCTTTCTTT. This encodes CASRPHWGQGKNAEAFF.

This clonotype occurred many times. Here the CDR3 reads CASRGQGGTEAFF. CDR3 nucleotide sequence: TGTGCCAGCAGGGGACAGGGGGGCACTGAAGCTTTCTTT. The rearrangement uses TRBV2 and TRBJ1-1; 11 bases are a match to TRBD1. The CDR3 is 13 residues long. Unmatched junction bases numbered 1, after V lost 6 bases and J lost 4 bases. Per germline, CDR1 SNHLY and CDR2 FYNNEI.

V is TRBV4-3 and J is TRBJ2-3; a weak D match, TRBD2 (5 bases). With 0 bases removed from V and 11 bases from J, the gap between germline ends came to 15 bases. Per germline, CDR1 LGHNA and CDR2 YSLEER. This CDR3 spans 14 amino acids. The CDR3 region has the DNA TGCGCCAGCAGCCAAGATGGAGGTGCTAGGGTGCAGTATTTT. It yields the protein CASSQDGGARVQYF.

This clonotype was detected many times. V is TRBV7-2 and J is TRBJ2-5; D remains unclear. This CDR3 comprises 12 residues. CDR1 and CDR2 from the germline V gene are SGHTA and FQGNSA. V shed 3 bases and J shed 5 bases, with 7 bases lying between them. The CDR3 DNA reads TGTGCCAGCAGCTTCCTTGTGGAGACCCAGTACTTC. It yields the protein CASSFLVETQYF.

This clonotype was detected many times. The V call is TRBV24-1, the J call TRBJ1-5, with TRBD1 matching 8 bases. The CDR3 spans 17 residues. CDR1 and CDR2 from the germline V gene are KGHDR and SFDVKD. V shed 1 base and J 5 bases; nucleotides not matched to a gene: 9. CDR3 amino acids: CATSDFRGQEGDQPQHF. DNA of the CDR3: TGTGCCACCAGTGATTTCAGGGGACAGGAGGGCGATCAGCCCCAGCATTTT.

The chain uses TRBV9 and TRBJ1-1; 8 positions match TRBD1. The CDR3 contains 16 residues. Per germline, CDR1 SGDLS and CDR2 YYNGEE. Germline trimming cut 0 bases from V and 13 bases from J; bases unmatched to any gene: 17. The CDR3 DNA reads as TGTGCCAGCAGCGTAGGAGGCTCGGGGACAGGCCACGAGAGTTTCTTT. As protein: CASSVGGSGTGHESFF.

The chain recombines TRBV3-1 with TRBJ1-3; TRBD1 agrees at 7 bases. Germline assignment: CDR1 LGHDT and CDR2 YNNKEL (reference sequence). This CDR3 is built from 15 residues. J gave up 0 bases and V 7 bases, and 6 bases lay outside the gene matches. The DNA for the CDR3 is TGTGCCAGCAACAAAGGGACAGACTCTGGAAACACCATATATTTT. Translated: CASNKGTDSGNTIYF.

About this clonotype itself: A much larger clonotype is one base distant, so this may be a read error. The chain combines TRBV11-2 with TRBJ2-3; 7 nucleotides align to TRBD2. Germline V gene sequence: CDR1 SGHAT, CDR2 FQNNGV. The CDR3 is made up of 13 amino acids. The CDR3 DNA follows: TGTGTCAGCAGCTTAGAAGCGGGGGATACGCAGTATTTT. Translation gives CVSSLEAGDTQYF.

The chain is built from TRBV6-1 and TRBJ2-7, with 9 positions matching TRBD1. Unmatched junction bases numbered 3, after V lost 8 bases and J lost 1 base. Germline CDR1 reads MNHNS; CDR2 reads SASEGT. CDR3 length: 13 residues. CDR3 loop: CASGGTGSYEQYF. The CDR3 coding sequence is TGTGCCAGCGGGGGGACAGGGTCCTACGAGCAGTACTTC.

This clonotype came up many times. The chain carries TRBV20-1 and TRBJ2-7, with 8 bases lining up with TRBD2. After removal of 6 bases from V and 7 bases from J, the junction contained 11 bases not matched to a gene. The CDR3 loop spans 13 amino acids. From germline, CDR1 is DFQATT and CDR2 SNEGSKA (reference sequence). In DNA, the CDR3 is TGCAGTGCCGGGGGGGCAGATCTTGGGGAGCAGTACTTC. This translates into CSAGGADLGEQYF.

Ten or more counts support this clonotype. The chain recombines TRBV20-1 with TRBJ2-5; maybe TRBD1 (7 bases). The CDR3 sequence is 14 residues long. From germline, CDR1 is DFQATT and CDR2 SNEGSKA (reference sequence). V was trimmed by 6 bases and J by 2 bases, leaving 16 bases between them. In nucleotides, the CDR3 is TGCAGTGCCAGATACCCAGGGGGGCAAGAGACCCAGTACTTC. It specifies CSARYPGGQETQYF.

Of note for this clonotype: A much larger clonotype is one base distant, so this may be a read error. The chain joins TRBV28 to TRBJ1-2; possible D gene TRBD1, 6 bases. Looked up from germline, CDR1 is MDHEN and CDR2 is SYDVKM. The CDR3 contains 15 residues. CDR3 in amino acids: CTSAIRPGQNYGYTF. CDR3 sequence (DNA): TGTACCAGCGCGATCCGACCGGGACAAAACTATGGCTACACCTTC.

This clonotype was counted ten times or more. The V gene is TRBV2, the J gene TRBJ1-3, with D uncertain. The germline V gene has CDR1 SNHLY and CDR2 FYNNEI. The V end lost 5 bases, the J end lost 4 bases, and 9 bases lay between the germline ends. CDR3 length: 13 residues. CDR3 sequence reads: CASSSGSGNTIYF. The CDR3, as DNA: TGTGCCAGCAGTTCGGGCAGCGGAAACACCATATATTTT.

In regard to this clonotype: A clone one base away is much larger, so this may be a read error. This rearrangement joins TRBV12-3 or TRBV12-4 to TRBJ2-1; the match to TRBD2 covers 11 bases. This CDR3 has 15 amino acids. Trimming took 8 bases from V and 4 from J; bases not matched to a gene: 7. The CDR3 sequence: CASCLLAGAYNEQFF. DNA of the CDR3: TGTGCCAGCTGTCTACTAGCGGGAGCATACAATGAGCAGTTCTTC.

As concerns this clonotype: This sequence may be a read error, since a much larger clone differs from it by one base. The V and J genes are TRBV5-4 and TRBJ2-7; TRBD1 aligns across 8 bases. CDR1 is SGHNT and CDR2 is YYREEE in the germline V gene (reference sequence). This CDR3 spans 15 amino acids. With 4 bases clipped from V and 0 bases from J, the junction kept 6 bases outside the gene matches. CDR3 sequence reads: CASSHRDRSSYEQYF. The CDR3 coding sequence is TGTGCCAGCAGCCACCGGGACAGGAGCTCCTACGAGCAGTACTTC.

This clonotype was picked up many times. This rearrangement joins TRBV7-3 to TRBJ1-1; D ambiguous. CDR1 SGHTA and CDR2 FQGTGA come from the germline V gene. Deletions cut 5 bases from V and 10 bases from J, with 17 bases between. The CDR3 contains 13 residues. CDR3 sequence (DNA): TGTGCCAGCAGCCCCCGCCGGCCAGAGGGAGCTTTCTTT. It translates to CASSPRRPEGAFF.

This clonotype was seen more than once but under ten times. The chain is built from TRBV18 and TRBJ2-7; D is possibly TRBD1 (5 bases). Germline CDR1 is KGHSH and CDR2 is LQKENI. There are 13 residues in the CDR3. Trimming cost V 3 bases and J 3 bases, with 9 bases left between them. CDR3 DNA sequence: TGTGCCAGCTCACCGCGACAGAGCTACGAGCAGTACTTC. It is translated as CASSPRQSYEQYF.

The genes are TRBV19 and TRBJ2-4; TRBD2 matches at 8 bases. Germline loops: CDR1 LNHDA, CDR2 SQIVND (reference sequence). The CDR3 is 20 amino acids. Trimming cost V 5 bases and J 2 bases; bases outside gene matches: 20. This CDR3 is CASSGVRGGGPLKTKNIQYF. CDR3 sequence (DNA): TGTGCCAGTAGTGGGGTCCGCGGCGGGGGGCCTCTTAAAACCAAAAACATTCAGTACTTC. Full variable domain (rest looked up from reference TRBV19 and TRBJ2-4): DGGITQSPKYLFRKEGQNVTLSCEQNLNHDAMYWYRQDPGQGLRLIYYSQIVNDFQKGDIAEGYSVSREKKESFPLTVTSAQKNPTAFYLCASSGVRGGGPLKTKNIQYFGAGTRLSVL.

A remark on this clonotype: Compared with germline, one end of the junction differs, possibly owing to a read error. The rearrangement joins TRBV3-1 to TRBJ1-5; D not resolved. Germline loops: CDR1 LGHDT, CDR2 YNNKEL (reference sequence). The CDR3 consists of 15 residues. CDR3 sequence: CARSQDTRTNQPQHF. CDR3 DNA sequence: TGTGCCAGGAGCCAAGATACGCGGACGAATCAGCCCCAGCATTTT.

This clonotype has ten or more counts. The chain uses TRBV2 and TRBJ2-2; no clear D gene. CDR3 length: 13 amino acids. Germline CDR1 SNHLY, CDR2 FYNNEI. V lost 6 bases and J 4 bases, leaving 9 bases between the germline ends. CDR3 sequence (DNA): TGTGCCAGCAGGAGCGAGTTCACCGGGGAGCTGTTTTTT. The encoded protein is CASRSEFTGELFF.

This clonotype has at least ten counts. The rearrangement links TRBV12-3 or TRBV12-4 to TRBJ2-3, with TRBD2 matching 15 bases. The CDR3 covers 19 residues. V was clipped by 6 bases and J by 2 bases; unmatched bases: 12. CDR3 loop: CASSLLPGTSGRLTDTQYF. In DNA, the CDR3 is TGTGCCAGCAGCCTTCTCCCCGGGACTAGCGGGAGGCTCACAGATACGCAGTATTTT.

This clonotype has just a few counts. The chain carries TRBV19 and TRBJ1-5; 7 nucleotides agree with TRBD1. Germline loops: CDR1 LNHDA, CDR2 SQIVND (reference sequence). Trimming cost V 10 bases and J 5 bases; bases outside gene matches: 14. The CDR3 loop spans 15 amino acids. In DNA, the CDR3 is TGTGCCACCAAAATCCGCGGACAGGCCTATCAGCCCCAGCATTTT. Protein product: CATKIRGQAYQPQHF.